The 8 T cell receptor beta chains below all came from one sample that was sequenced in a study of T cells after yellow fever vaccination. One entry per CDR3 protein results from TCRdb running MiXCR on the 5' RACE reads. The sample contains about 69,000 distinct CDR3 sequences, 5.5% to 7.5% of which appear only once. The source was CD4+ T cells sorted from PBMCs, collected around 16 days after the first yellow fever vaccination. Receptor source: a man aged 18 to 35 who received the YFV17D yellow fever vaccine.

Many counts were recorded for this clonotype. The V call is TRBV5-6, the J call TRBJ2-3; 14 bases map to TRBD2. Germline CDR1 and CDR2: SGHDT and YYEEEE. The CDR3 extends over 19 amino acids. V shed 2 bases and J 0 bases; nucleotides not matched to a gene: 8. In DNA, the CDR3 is TGTGCCAGCAGCTTTCGAACCGGGACTAGCGGGGGAAGCACAGATACGCAGTATTTT. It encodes CASSFRTGTSGGSTDTQYF.

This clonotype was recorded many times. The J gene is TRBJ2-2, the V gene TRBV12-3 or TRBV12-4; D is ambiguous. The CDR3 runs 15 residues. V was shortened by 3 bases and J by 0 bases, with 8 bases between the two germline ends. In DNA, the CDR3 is TGTGCCAGCAGTTTTTGGGCCCCGAACACCGGGGAGCTGTTTTTT. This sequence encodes CASSFWAPNTGELFF.

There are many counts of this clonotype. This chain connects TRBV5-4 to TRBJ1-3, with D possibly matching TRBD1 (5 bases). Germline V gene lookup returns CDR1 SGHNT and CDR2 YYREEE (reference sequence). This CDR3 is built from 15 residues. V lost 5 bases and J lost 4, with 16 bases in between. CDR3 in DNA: TGTGCCAGCAGTTTACGGACACTAACCGGAAACACCATATATTTT. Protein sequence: CASSLRTLTGNTIYF.

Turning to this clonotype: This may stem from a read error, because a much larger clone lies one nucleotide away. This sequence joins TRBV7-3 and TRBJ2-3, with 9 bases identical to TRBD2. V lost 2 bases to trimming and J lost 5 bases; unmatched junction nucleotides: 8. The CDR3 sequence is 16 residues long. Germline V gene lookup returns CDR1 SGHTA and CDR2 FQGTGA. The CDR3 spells CASSLHARGGQDTQYF. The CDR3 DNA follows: TGTGCCAGCAGCTTACATGCGCGGGGGGGGCAAGATACGCAGTATTTT.

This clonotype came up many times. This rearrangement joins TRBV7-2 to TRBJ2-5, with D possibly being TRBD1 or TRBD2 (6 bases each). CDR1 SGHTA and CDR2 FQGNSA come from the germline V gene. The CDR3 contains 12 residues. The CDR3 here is CPSEGGWETQYF. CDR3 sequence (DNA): TGTCCCTCAGAGGGGGGATGGGAGACCCAGTACTTC. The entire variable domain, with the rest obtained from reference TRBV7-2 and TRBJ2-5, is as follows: GAGVSQSPSNKVTEKGKDVELRCDPISGHTALYWYRQSLGQGLEFLIYFQGNSAPDKSGLPSDRFSAERTGGSVSTLTIQRTQQEDSAVYLCPSEGGWETQYFGPGTRLLVL.

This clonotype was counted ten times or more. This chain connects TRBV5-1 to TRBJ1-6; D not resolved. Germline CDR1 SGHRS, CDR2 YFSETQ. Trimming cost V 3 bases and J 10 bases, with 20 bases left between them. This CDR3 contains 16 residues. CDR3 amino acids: CASSYSSGPRPSPLHF. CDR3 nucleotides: TGCGCCAGCAGCTACTCCTCCGGCCCCCGGCCATCACCCCTCCACTTT.

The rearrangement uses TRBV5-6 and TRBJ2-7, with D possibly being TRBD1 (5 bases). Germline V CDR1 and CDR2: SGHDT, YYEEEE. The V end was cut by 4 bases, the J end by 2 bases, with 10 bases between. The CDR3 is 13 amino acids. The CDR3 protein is CASSLVTAYEQYV. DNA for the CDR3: TGTGCCAGCAGCCTGGTGACAGCCTACGAGCAGTACGTC.

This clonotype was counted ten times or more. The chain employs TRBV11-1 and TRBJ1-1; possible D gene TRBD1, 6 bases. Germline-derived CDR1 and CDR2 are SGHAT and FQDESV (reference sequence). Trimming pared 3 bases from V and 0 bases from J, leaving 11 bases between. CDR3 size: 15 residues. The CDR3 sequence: CASSFIGQLNTEAFF. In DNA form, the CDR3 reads TGTGCCAGCAGCTTTATCGGACAGCTGAACACTGAAGCTTTCTTT.